This T cell receptor (beta chain) was captured by sequencing in a study of blood T cell repertoires in COVID-19. Method: immunoSEQ multiplex PCR; TCRdb's copy keeps in-frame clones and lacks some. This sample carries 200,000 to 250,000 clones, roughly 84% of them seen once, and the ten largest clones take 7.4%. Sequenced: peripheral blood. This clonotype originated in a woman aged 50 to 65 with acute or convalescent COVID-19.

In DNA, the CDR3 is TGCGCCAGCAGCGTTTCAGGGGCGGACTACAATGAGCAGTTCTTC. Residues: CASSVSGADYNEQFF. The gene calls are TRBV5-1 and TRBJ2-1; possible D gene TRBD1, 6 bases. Trimming removed 4 bases from V and 3 bases from J, with 14 bases in between. CDR1 and CDR2 from the germline V gene are SGHRS and YFSETQ. The length of the CDR3 is 15 residues.